This T cell receptor (beta chain) was sequenced during a study of a mutant IDH1 vaccine in newly diagnosed glioma (TCRdb year 2021). About the study as a whole: Patients received eight vaccinations in weeks 1, 3, 5, 7, 11, 15, 19 and 23, corresponding to visits V03 through V10. In the chemotherapy-containing groups, vaccination started alongside temozolomide cycles, whereas in patients who had radiotherapy alone it started 4-6 weeks after radiotherapy. Of the 25 to 35 patients who were treated, approximately 60% were male and around 40% were female, and the mean age was about 40 years. Prior to enrollment, patients had been given standard therapy consisting of radiotherapy alone, temozolomide alone, or radiochemotherapy with temozolomide, with the combination given to most patients. Six visits were used for peripheral blood collection: V03 (baseline), V05, V07, V10, V12 and V13. For exploratory analyses, longitudinal TCRB deep sequencing was carried out in under 30 treated patients wherever samples were available.

As to this clone: There is no known antigen for this receptor. Base qualities are not provided; no much larger clone lies one nucleotide away.

V is pared back by 6 bases and J by 3 bases, with 4 bases lying between the germline termini. CDR1 and CDR2, looked up from the germline V gene (reference sequence), are MNHNY and SVGAGI. The CDR3 measures 11 amino acids from cysteine to phenylalanine. The kept DNA is CDR3 alone, 33 bases in frame from the first base. The time point label on this specimen signifies: week 23, last vaccination. A 20-mer mutant IDH1 peptide at 300 micrograms in Montanide made up each vaccine dose, which was injected subcutaneously together with topical imiquimod. Donors had newly diagnosed WHO grade 3 or 4 IDH1-mutant astrocytomas with loss of nuclear ATRX. The samples were drawn from NOA16, a multicentre, single-arm, open-label phase I trial in Germany that tested a mutant IDH1 peptide vaccine in humans for the first time. Genomic DNA for TCRB sequencing was extracted from EDTA blood using the DNeasy Blood and Tissue Kit.

What the study reported, not specific to this receptor: Changes in the top peripheral T cell clonotypes picked up by TCRB sequencing did not appear to be linked to pseudoprogression. Vaccine-induced immune responses across multiple MHC alleles were detected in 85% to 95% of patients. The authors noted that analyses of patient blood samples could not be reproduced because of sample limitations. PBMC samples for TCRB deep sequencing were selected based on availability.

Preparation of the library involved the immunoSEQ multiplex PCR assay. Following the manufacturer's protocol, the hsTCRB Kit was used to amplify rearranged TCR beta chain sequences. Sequencing of TCRB libraries was carried out on an Illumina MiSeq. Per the authors' processing: The proprietary platform of the kit vendor was used for demultiplexing, trimming and gene mapping. TCRdb holds this immuneACCESS table with in-frame rearrangements only. Some clones are missing; in checked studies, unresolved V genes explain under half, and the rest has no known cause. V, J and clone size reflect that table, while D and trimming were determined from the DNA. This sample has around 76,000 clones in its table, and about 85% of those were observed once. The top ten hold approximately 0.8% of the sample.

The source of this sequence is a woman aged 45-65 years with glioma. Sequences were derived from PBMCs, sampled from a glioma patient whose treatment included an IDH1 peptide vaccine. Recombination linked TRBV6-6 to TRBJ2-3, with the D gene uncertain. The CDR3 amino acid sequence is: CASRKTDTQYF. The nucleotide sequence reads TGTGCCAGCAGAAAAACAGATACGCAGTATTTT.